These 9 T cell receptor beta chains share one sample of origin, sequenced in a study of T cell responses to AZD1222 COVID-19 vaccine. Assay used: immunoSEQ multiplex PCR; TCRdb lists only in-frame clones, some missing. Here the sample spans around 100,000 clones, about 93% being singletons. This specimen was peripheral blood, taken on day 0 of AZD1222 vaccination. The receptor set was obtained from an adult in good health.

The rearrangement joins TRBV19 to TRBJ2-3, with no clear D. V was shortened by 5 bases and J by 6 bases, with 6 bases between the two germline ends. The CDR3 runs to 11 residues. Per the germline V gene, CDR1 is LNHDA and CDR2 is SQIVND (reference sequence). CDR3 bases: TGTGCCAGTAGTGGTCTGGATACGCAGTATTTT. Translated, it gives CASSGLDTQYF.

This chain connects TRBV30 to TRBJ2-7; D perhaps matches TRBD2 (5 bases). The CDR3 contains 14 residues. V was cut by 0 bases and J by 4 bases, with 13 bases left in between. CDR1 GTSNPN and CDR2 SVGIG come from the germline V gene (reference sequence). The CDR3 here is CAWSVPPRRYEQYF. The CDR3 DNA reads TGTGCCTGGAGTGTACCCCCCCGGAGGTACGAGCAGTACTTC. Complete variable domain (other parts from reference TRBV30 and TRBJ2-7): SQTIHQWPATLVQPVGSPLSLECTVEGTSNPNLYWYRQAAGRGLQLLFYSVGIGQISSEVPQNLSASRPQDRQFILSSKKLLLSDSGFYLCAWSVPPRRYEQYFGPGTRLTVT.

The J gene is TRBJ2-7, the V gene TRBV29-1; 7 nucleotides line up with TRBD1. The CDR3 runs to 14 residues. Germline V gene data show CDR1 as SQVTM and CDR2 as ANQGSEA. V shed 7 bases, J shed 2 bases, and the junction held 11 bases outside the gene matches. The CDR3 nucleotides read TGCAGCGCCGGGGACAGCTTAAGGGCCTACGAGCAGTACTTC. It is translated as CSAGDSLRAYEQYF.

The chain links TRBV13 to TRBJ2-4; the D is unclear. Germline CDR1 and CDR2: PRHDT and FYEKMQ (reference sequence). This CDR3 contains 13 residues. V was cut by 5 bases and J by 6 bases, with 11 bases left in between. CDR3 nucleotides: TGTGCCAGCAGCCTCGGCGAATCAAACATTCAGTACTTC. Translation: CASSLGESNIQYF.

The rearrangement uses TRBV5-6 and TRBJ2-4; TRBD2 matches at 7 bases. The germline V gene encodes CDR1 SGHDT and CDR2 YYEEEE. Unmatched junction bases numbered 7, after V lost 0 bases and J lost 13 bases. The CDR3 totals 13 residues. CDR3 sequence reads: CASSLGGLVYQYF. Here the CDR3 DNA reads TGTGCCAGCAGCTTGGGTGGACTAGTCTACCAGTACTTC.

The chain couples TRBV18 to TRBJ1-1; 7 nucleotides match TRBD1. The CDR3 covers 18 residues. Germline loops: CDR1 KGHSH, CDR2 LQKENI. J was trimmed by 0 bases and V by 0 bases; bases with no gene match: 10. CDR3 DNA sequence: TGTGCCAGCTCACCACCAGGTCCCACAGGGGCTATGAACACTGAAGCTTTCTTT. Translating gives CASSPPGPTGAMNTEAFF.

The chain recombines TRBV18 with TRBJ1-1; D perhaps matches TRBD1 (5 bases). CDR1 and CDR2 from the germline V gene are KGHSH and LQKENI. V lost 3 bases and J 7 bases, leaving 15 bases between the germline ends. The CDR3 runs to 14 residues. CDR3 DNA sequence: TGTGCCAGCTCACCCATGAGGGGTTGGAATGAAGCTTTCTTT. This encodes CASSPMRGWNEAFF.

This chain uses TRBV9 with TRBJ2-1; TRBD2 matches 10 bases. The ends lost 4 bases at V and 4 bases at J; junction bases unmatched: 8. CDR1 and CDR2 (germline): SGDLS, YYNGEE. The CDR3 has 16 amino acids. The CDR3 loop reads CASSLSGTSAYNEQFF. The CDR3 region has the DNA TGTGCCAGCAGCCTTTCCGGGACTAGCGCATACAATGAGCAGTTCTTC.

The chain couples TRBV7-9 to TRBJ2-1; D is unresolved. The V end lost 1 base, the J end lost 4 bases, and 5 bases lay between the germline ends. CDR1 is SEHNR and CDR2 is FQNEAQ in the germline V gene (reference sequence). The length of the CDR3 is 13 residues. The CDR3 nucleotides are TGTGCCAGCAGCTTAGACGATTACAATGAGCAGTTCTTC. Translating gives CASSLDDYNEQFF. The complete variable domain, with remaining parts taken from reference TRBV7-9 and TRBJ2-1, reads DTGVSQNPRHKITKRGQNVTFRCDPISEHNRLYWYRQTLGQGPEFLTYFQNEAQLEKSRLLSDRFSAERPKGSFSTLEIQRTEQGDSAMYLCASSLDDYNEQFFGPGTRLTVL.